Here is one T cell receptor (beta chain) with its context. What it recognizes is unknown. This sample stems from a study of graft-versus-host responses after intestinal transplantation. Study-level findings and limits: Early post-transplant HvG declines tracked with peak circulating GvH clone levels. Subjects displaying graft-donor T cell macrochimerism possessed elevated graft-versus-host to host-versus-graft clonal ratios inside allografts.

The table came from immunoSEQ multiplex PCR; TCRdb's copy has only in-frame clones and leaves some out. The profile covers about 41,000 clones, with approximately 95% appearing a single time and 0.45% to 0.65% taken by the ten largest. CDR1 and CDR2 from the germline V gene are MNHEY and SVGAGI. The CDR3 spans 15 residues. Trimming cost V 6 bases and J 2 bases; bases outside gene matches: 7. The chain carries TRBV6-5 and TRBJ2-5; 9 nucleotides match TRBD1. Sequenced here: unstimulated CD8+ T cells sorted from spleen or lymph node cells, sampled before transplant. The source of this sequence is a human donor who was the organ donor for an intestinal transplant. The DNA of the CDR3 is TGTGCCAGCAGCCCGAGGACAGGGGTTCAAGAGACCCAGTACTTC. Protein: CASSPRTGVQETQYF.